One and the same sample provided the 31 T cell receptor beta chains below, sequenced in a study of cytomegalovirus exposure and HLA in healthy donors. The PCR employed 60 Vbeta primers together with 13 Jbeta primers. The assay was immunoSEQ multiplex PCR, and TCRdb's table has in-frame clones only and misses some. The sample carries 160,000 or so clones, 84% recorded once. Sequencing input: PBMCs. The receptors derive from a man between 18 and 35 years old in good health and CMV-seronegative.

V and J are TRBV27 and TRBJ1-6, with 8 nucleotides matching TRBD1. The CDR3 has 16 residues. The V and J ends lost 2 bases and 7 bases, in that order; junction bases with no gene match: 7. Germline V lookup: CDR1 MNHEY, CDR2 SMNVEV (reference sequence). CDR3 sequence reads: CASSLVGTGSNSPLHF. CDR3 coding DNA: TGTGCCAGCAGTTTAGTCGGGACAGGTTCCAATTCACCCCTCCACTTT.

V is TRBV11-1 and J is TRBJ2-5; D may be TRBD1 (5 bases). Trimming removed 3 bases at V and 4 bases at J, with 12 bases between. Looked up from germline, CDR1 is SGHAT and CDR2 is FQDESV (reference sequence). This CDR3 is 14 amino acids long. This CDR3 is CASSFQGLRETQYF. DNA for the CDR3: TGTGCCAGCAGCTTTCAGGGATTAAGAGAGACCCAGTACTTC.

The chain links TRBV11-2 to TRBJ2-3, with 9 bases aligning to TRBD2. CDR3 length: 15 residues. V lost 5 bases and J lost 5; bases outside the gene matches: 8. CDR1 SGHAT and CDR2 FQNNGV come from the germline V gene. CDR3 region: CASSPGSSGRDTQYF. CDR3 DNA sequence: TGTGCCAGCAGCCCCGGGAGTAGCGGGAGAGATACGCAGTATTTT. The complete variable domain, with remaining parts taken from reference TRBV11-2 and TRBJ2-3, reads EAGVAQSPRYKIIEKRQSVAFWCNPISGHATLYWYQQILGQGPKLLIQFQNNGVVDDSQLPKDRFSAERLKGVDSTLKIQPAKLEDSAVYLCASSPGSSGRDTQYFGPGTRLTVL.

This chain joins TRBV29-1 and TRBJ1-4, with no clear D. The CDR3 runs 14 residues. CDR1 and CDR2 from the germline V gene are SQVTM and ANQGSEA. Trimming removed 4 bases from V and 7 bases from J, with 16 bases in between. The CDR3 nucleotides read TGCAGCGTTGGCCACGGAGTCGAACGTGAAAAACTGTTTTTT. Encoded protein: CSVGHGVEREKLFF.

This chain joins TRBV11-3 and TRBJ2-7; 8 bases map to TRBD1. Germline assignment: CDR1 SGHNT and CDR2 YENEEA. With 5 bases clipped from V and 2 bases from J, the junction kept 8 bases outside the gene matches. CDR3 length equals 15 residues. CDR3 nucleotides: TGTGCCAGCAGCAAAGGACAGGGTAGAGCCTACGAGCAGTACTTC. Protein product: CASSKGQGRAYEQYF.

The CDR3 reads CASSLGVGVADGYTF. Written as DNA, the CDR3 is TGTGCCAGCAGCTTGGGGGTCGGGGTTGCAGATGGCTACACCTTC. The V gene is TRBV5-4, the J gene TRBJ1-2; the D is unclear. Trimming stripped 0 bases from V and 6 bases from J, with 15 bases between. The CDR3 sequence is 15 residues long. From germline, CDR1 is SGHNT and CDR2 YYREEE (reference sequence).

This chain joins TRBV6-5 and TRBJ1-6, with TRBD1 as a possible D gene (5 bases). Trimming removed 10 bases at V and 10 bases at J, with 23 bases between. The CDR3 covers 15 residues. The germline V gene encodes CDR1 MNHEY and CDR2 SVGAGI. This CDR3 reads CATSPGGALGSPLHF. The CDR3 coding sequence is TGTGCCACCTCCCCCGGAGGGGCCTTGGGGTCACCCCTCCACTTT.

The chain has TRBV5-1 and TRBJ2-7; 8 bases line up with TRBD1. CDR1 is SGHRS and CDR2 is YFSETQ in the germline V gene. The CDR3 sequence is 14 residues long. Unmatched junction bases numbered 4, after V lost 3 bases and J lost 2 bases. Here the CDR3 DNA reads TGCGCCAGCAGCTCCGGACAGGGAGCCTACGAGCAGTACTTC. This encodes CASSSGQGAYEQYF.

This sequence joins TRBV4-3 and TRBJ2-1; 10 bases align to TRBD1. V trimming: 0 bases; J trimming: 7 bases; junction bases outside the gene matches: 6. This CDR3 contains 16 residues. The germline V gene has CDR1 LGHNA and CDR2 YSLEER. DNA for the CDR3: TGCGCCAGCAGCCAAGAAGTCTGGACAGGGGGTAATGAGCAGTTCTTC. Protein product: CASSQEVWTGGNEQFF.

J is TRBJ2-2 and V is TRBV2; D not certain. The V end was cut by 2 bases, the J end by 6 bases, with 7 bases between. The CDR3 extends over 13 amino acids. Per germline, CDR1 SNHLY and CDR2 FYNNEI. Here the CDR3 reads CASSEFVAGELFF. In DNA form, the CDR3 reads TGTGCCAGCAGTGAATTTGTAGCCGGGGAGCTGTTTTTT.

This clone was seen once. This sequence joins TRBV7-9 and TRBJ1-1; D is possibly TRBD1 (6 bases). There are 14 residues in the CDR3. CDR1 SEHNR and CDR2 FQNEAQ come from the germline V gene (reference sequence). V lost 1 base, J lost 1 base, and 7 bases lay in between. CDR3 DNA sequence: TGTGCCAGCAGCTTAGGGGGGCCGAACACTGAAGCTTTCTTT. Protein product: CASSLGGPNTEAFF.

CDR3 region: CASRGETENNYGYTF. DNA of the CDR3: TGTGCCAGCAGGGGAGAGACGGAAAATAACTATGGCTACACCTTC. The chain is built from TRBV28 and TRBJ1-2; D not resolved. Germline loops: CDR1 MDHEN, CDR2 SYDVKM. Trimming took off 6 bases at V and 1 base at J, with 15 bases between the two ends. This CDR3 is built from 15 residues.

The chain joins TRBV6-6 to TRBJ2-2, with TRBD2 matching over 7 bases. The CDR3 sequence is 16 residues long. With V trimmed by 6 bases and J by 5 bases, 12 bases remained unmatched. Germline V CDR1 and CDR2: MNHNY, SVGAGI (reference sequence). CDR3 DNA sequence: TGTGCCAGCAGACCTAGGGAGGGCCCGGGGACCGGGGAGCTGTTTTTT. Translated: CASRPREGPGTGELFF.

The rearrangement joins TRBV4-1 to TRBJ1-3; no firm D call. Germline CDR1 and CDR2: MGHRA and YSYEKL. Trimming took 2 bases from V and 0 from J, leaving 14 bases between them. The CDR3 has 17 amino acids. CDR3 nucleotide sequence: TGCGCCAGCAGCCAAACTAAGGACGGGATCTCTGGAAACACCATATATTTT. This translates into CASSQTKDGISGNTIYF.

CDR3 residues: CASSSYTRGSTEAFF. In DNA form, the CDR3 reads TGTGCCAGCAGCTCATACACACGGGGAAGCACTGAAGCTTTCTTT. The J gene is TRBJ1-1, the V gene TRBV5-4, with no clear D. This CDR3 is 15 amino acids long. V was clipped by 3 bases and J by 4 bases, with 16 bases between them. Germline V lookup: CDR1 SGHNT, CDR2 YYREEE (reference sequence).

This chain uses TRBV5-3 with TRBJ2-7, with TRBD1 matching over 7 bases. Being an ORF, TRBV5-3 has a function that is uncertain. The CDR3 loop spans 15 amino acids. After removal of 0 bases from V and 6 bases from J, the junction contained 9 bases not matched to a gene. This chain's CDR3 is CARSLVTTGVGEQYF. The CDR3 bases are TGTGCCAGAAGCTTGGTCACTACAGGGGTGGGCGAGCAGTACTTC.

The chain couples TRBV29-1 to TRBJ2-1, with a tentative D call TRBD2 (6 bases). Germline CDR1 SQVTM, CDR2 ANQGSEA. The V gene lost 3 bases and the J gene lost 5 bases, with 14 bases spanning the gap. CDR3 length: 14 amino acids. The CDR3 protein is CSVDGDWNDNEQFF. The CDR3 nucleotides are TGCAGCGTTGATGGGGACTGGAATGACAATGAGCAGTTCTTC.

The V and J genes are TRBV4-3 and TRBJ2-1, with 7 bases matching TRBD2. The trim removed 0 bases at V and 4 bases at J, leaving 6 bases unmatched. Germline values: CDR1 LGHNA, CDR2 YSLEER. This CDR3 comprises 16 residues. The CDR3 loop is CASSQEALAVYNEQFF. As DNA, the CDR3 is TGCGCCAGCAGCCAAGAGGCGCTAGCGGTATACAATGAGCAGTTCTTC.

The chain carries TRBV4-1 and TRBJ1-5, with 9 bases that match TRBD1. The junction had 14 bases not matched to a gene; V was cut back by 0 bases and J by 11 bases. The germline V gene has CDR1 MGHRA and CDR2 YSYEKL. The CDR3 consists of 17 residues. The CDR3 sequence: CASSQDFRTGDGEAQHF. The CDR3 DNA is TGCGCCAGCAGCCAAGATTTTCGGACAGGGGACGGGGAGGCCCAGCATTTT.

The rearrangement uses TRBV29-1 and TRBJ1-2; a weak D match, TRBD1 (6 bases). The CDR3 loop spans 13 amino acids. The germline gives CDR1 SQVTM, CDR2 ANQGSEA. Trimming removed 2 bases at V and 1 base at J, with 8 bases between. The CDR3 bases are TGCAGCGTTGAAACAGGGAATAACTATGGCTACACCTTC. It translates to CSVETGNNYGYTF.

For the CDR3, the DNA is TGTGCCAGCAGTGAAGGGACTAGCGGGAGAACGAATGAGCAGTTCTTC. Protein product: CASSEGTSGRTNEQFF. The chain uses TRBV25-1 and TRBJ2-1, with 14 bases that match TRBD2. This CDR3 spans 16 amino acids. The ends lost 2 bases at V and 7 bases at J; junction bases unmatched: 4. Germline V gives CDR1 MGHDK, CDR2 SYGVNS.

This clone was counted between two and nine times. This chain uses TRBV9 with TRBJ1-4; maybe TRBD1 (6 bases). Trimming shortened V by 4 bases and J by 4 bases, and 17 bases separated the two germline ends. The germline V gene has CDR1 SGDLS and CDR2 YYNGEE. This CDR3 contains 16 residues. CDR3 in DNA: TGTGCCAGCAGCCTGGGCCTGGACAGTGTTAATGAAAAACTGTTTTTT. The encoded protein is CASSLGLDSVNEKLFF.

A few counts support this clone. The chain combines TRBV7-9 with TRBJ2-7; D is ambiguous. Germline V gene lookup returns CDR1 SEHNR and CDR2 FQNEAQ (reference sequence). Deletions cut 2 bases from V and 2 bases from J, with 7 bases between. The CDR3 has 13 residues. CDR3 bases: TGTGCCAGCAGCTTACCGGCGGCCTACGAGCAGTACTTC. Encoded protein: CASSLPAAYEQYF.

The chain uses TRBV7-8 and TRBJ2-7; TRBD2 agrees at 9 bases. V shed 2 bases, J shed 2 bases, and the junction held 4 bases outside the gene matches. The CDR3 is 15 amino acids. CDR1 is SGHVS and CDR2 is FQNEAQ in the germline V gene. The CDR3 sequence: CASSLSASGTYEQYF. CDR3 bases: TGTGCCAGCAGCTTATCGGCTAGCGGGACCTACGAGCAGTACTTC.

V gene TRBV6-6 combines with J gene TRBJ1-4; 8 bases map to TRBD1. After removal of 6 bases from V and 7 bases from J, the junction contained 10 bases not matched to a gene. The CDR3 is made up of 15 amino acids. CDR1 and CDR2 (germline): MNHNY, SVGAGI (reference sequence). The CDR3, as DNA: TGTGCCAGCAGCCCACCTGACAGGGGAGGTGAAAAACTGTTTTTT. Encoded protein: CASSPPDRGGEKLFF.

The rearrangement uses TRBV6-4 and TRBJ1-2; possibly TRBD1 for D (6 bases). This CDR3 region has 13 residues. V was pared by 7 bases and J by 6 bases, with 15 bases between. Germline CDR1 reads MRHNA; CDR2 reads SNTAGT. CDR3 bases: TGTGCCAGCATTCCGACGGGGGGCGATGGCTACACCTTC. Translated: CASIPTGGDGYTF.

This clone was detected a few times. This sample includes further DNA sequences coding for the same CDR3. The chain carries TRBV5-1 and TRBJ1-1, with D perhaps TRBD1 (6 bases). CDR3 size: 13 residues. V lost 4 bases, J lost 1 base, and 8 bases lay in between. The germline V gene has CDR1 SGHRS and CDR2 YFSETQ. The CDR3 loop is CASSPGQNTEAFF. The CDR3, as DNA: TGCGCCAGCAGCCCGGGACAGAACACTGAAGCTTTCTTT.

This clone appeared a single time. The chain recombines TRBV5-1 with TRBJ2-1; no definite D call. CDR1 and CDR2 from the germline V gene are SGHRS and YFSETQ. Trimming pared 2 bases from V and 2 bases from J, leaving 11 bases between. The CDR3 spans 15 residues. The CDR3 reads CASSFTPGTYNEQFF. The CDR3 DNA follows: TGCGCCAGCAGCTTTACTCCAGGAACCTACAATGAGCAGTTCTTC.

This clone has more than one count but fewer than ten. V and J are TRBV7-3 and TRBJ2-1; D is unresolved. This CDR3 spans 15 amino acids. The V gene's germline CDR1 is SGHTA and CDR2 FQGTGA. V was trimmed by 5 bases and J by 4 bases, leaving 15 bases between them. In DNA form, the CDR3 reads TGTGCCAGCAGCCAGGCTTCGAACCCTTACAATGAGCAGTTCTTC. It codes for CASSQASNPYNEQFF.

V and J are TRBV28 and TRBJ1-4; D gene ambiguous. The V gene lost 3 bases and the J gene lost 8 bases, with 4 bases spanning the gap. Germline V lookup: CDR1 MDHEN, CDR2 SYDVKM. The CDR3 is 11 amino acids. The DNA of the CDR3 is TGTGCCAGCAGTTTTCGGGAAAAACTGTTTTTT. Protein product: CASSFREKLFF.

The rearrangement joins TRBV9 to TRBJ2-1, with 9 bases lining up with TRBD2. This CDR3 is built from 15 residues. The germline CDR1 and CDR2 sequences are SGDLS and YYNGEE. V was clipped by 0 bases and J by 4 bases; unmatched bases: 2. In DNA form, the CDR3 reads TGTGCCAGCAGCGTAGTAGCGGGAGATTACAATGAGCAGTTCTTC. Amino acid sequence: CASSVVAGDYNEQFF. Full variable domain (missing parts from reference TRBV9 and TRBJ2-1): DSGVTQTPKHLITATGQRVTLRCSPRSGDLSVYWYQQSLDQGLQFLIQYYNGEERAKGNILERFSAQQFPDLHSELNLSSLELGDSALYFCASSVVAGDYNEQFFGPGTRLTVL.